The 15 T cell receptor beta chains reported below all come from one sample, sequenced in a study of OX40 agonist ivuxolimab in advanced cancers. The protocol was immunoSEQ multiplex PCR, while the TCRdb copy is restricted to in-frame clones and leaves out a portion. The sample lists fewer than 45,000 clones; about 80% were seen once. This sample comprised CD4+ or CD8+ T cells sorted from blood, obtained in a trial of the OX40 agonist ivuxolimab. The receptors come from an adult with an advanced solid tumor such as melanoma, head and neck, liver or kidney cancer.

This clone was counted only a few times. CDR3 in amino acids: CASSLNPYEQYF. In DNA form, the CDR3 reads TGTGCCAGCAGTTTAAACCCCTACGAGCAGTACTTC. J is TRBJ2-7 and V is TRBV28, with D unclear. This CDR3 is built from 12 residues. Trimming stripped 2 bases from V and 2 bases from J, with 4 bases between. CDR1 is MDHEN and CDR2 is SYDVKM in the germline V gene.

The chain links TRBV25-1 to TRBJ1-2; no firm D call. There are 13 residues in the CDR3. Germline V gives CDR1 MGHDK, CDR2 SYGVNS. V was clipped by 5 bases and J by 2 bases, with 9 bases between them. The CDR3 DNA follows: TGTGCCAGCAGTCTTCAGGAGAACTATGGCTACACCTTC. Protein: CASSLQENYGYTF.

The chain links TRBV19 to TRBJ1-5; no clear D gene. Trimming pared 7 bases from V and 3 bases from J, leaving 13 bases between. The CDR3 runs 14 residues. Germline values: CDR1 LNHDA, CDR2 SQIVND (reference sequence). The CDR3 spells CASIKGTNNQPQHF. The DNA for the CDR3 is TGTGCCAGTATAAAGGGAACGAACAATCAGCCCCAGCATTTT.

The chain links TRBV6-5 to TRBJ1-2, with a possible D match to TRBD1 (5 bases). The CDR3 is made up of 12 amino acids. V lost 6 bases to trimming and J lost 8 bases, with 13 bases between them. Germline loops: CDR1 MNHEY, CDR2 SVGAGI. DNA for the CDR3: TGTGCCAGCAGCCCAGGGATACGGGGCTACACCTTC. It yields the protein CASSPGIRGYTF.

This chain links TRBV11-2 with TRBJ1-1; D gene uncertain. CDR3 length equals 13 residues. Trimming pared 4 bases from V and 5 bases from J, leaving 11 bases between. Germline CDR1 and CDR2: SGHAT and FQNNGV. The CDR3 sequence is CASSWRPRTEAFF. The CDR3 DNA sequence: TGTGCCAGCAGCTGGAGACCCAGGACTGAAGCTTTCTTT.

V and J are TRBV4-2 and TRBJ2-6; TRBD2 matches 12 bases. Germline V gene lookup returns CDR1 LGHNA and CDR2 YNFKEQ. The CDR3 extends over 19 amino acids. V dropped 5 bases and J dropped 1; count of bases not matched to a gene: 9. The CDR3 coding sequence is TGTGCCAGCAGCTTCGGGGCCGGGACTAGCGGGTCTGGGGCCAACGTCCTGACTTTC. The encoded protein is CASSFGAGTSGSGANVLTF.

This chain uses TRBV7-9 with TRBJ2-4; 9 bases match TRBD2. After removal of 5 bases from V and 2 bases from J, the junction contained 10 bases not matched to a gene. This CDR3 region has 17 residues. The germline V gene has CDR1 SEHNR and CDR2 FQNEAQ (reference sequence). CDR3 residues: CASSRSSGAFSKNIQYF. The DNA for the CDR3 is TGTGCCAGCAGCCGTTCTAGCGGGGCATTTTCCAAAAACATTCAGTACTTC.

The chain is built from TRBV5-1 and TRBJ2-1; TRBD2 aligns across 13 bases. Germline CDR1 and CDR2: SGHRS and YFSETQ. The CDR3 spans 20 residues. V gave up 3 bases and J gave up 0 bases; unmatched junction bases: 12. The CDR3 is CASSSPGTSGAASSYNEQFF. The CDR3 DNA reads as TGCGCCAGCAGCTCCCCCGGGACTAGCGGGGCGGCGAGCTCCTACAATGAGCAGTTCTTC.

The rearrangement uses TRBV4-1 and TRBJ2-5; weak D call: TRBD2 (6 bases). The CDR3 runs 13 residues. Germline V gene sequence: CDR1 MGHRA, CDR2 YSYEKL. V lost 0 bases to trimming and J lost 7 bases, with 9 bases between them. Written as DNA, the CDR3 is TGCGCCAGCAGCCAAGATCGGCGGGGGACCCAGTACTTC. Protein sequence: CASSQDRRGTQYF.

This clone has only one observation. Sequence at one end of the junction differs from germline and may be a read error. This chain uses TRBV9 with TRBJ1-4, with no clear D. This CDR3 contains 15 residues. The germline V gene has CDR1 SGDLS and CDR2 YYNGEE. The CDR3 DNA reads as TGCGCCAGCAGTCGCGGATCTGCAACTAATGAAAAACTGTTTTTT. Translated: CASSRGSATNEKLFF.

The CDR3 DNA reads as TGCAGCGCCCCTCAGGGGATGGTACAAGAGACCCAGTACTTC. Its translation: CSAPQGMVQETQYF. This chain links TRBV29-1 with TRBJ2-5, with D possibly matching TRBD1 (6 bases). Germline CDR1 SQVTM, CDR2 ANQGSEA. The length of the CDR3 is 14 residues. V lost 7 bases and J 2 bases, leaving 17 bases between the germline ends.

This chain joins TRBV7-9 and TRBJ1-2; D unclear. This CDR3 region has 14 residues. Trimming removed 4 bases from V and 7 bases from J, with 16 bases in between. The germline CDR1 and CDR2 sequences are SEHNR and FQNEAQ (reference sequence). CDR3 coding DNA: TGTGCCAGCAGCTCTCTCCTGCAGGCGGGTGGCTACACCTTC. Encoded protein: CASSSLLQAGGYTF. Combining the CDR3 with reference TRBV7-9 and TRBJ1-2 gives the whole variable domain DTGVSQNPRHKITKRGQNVTFRCDPISEHNRLYWYRQTLGQGPEFLTYFQNEAQLEKSRLLSDRFSAERPKGSFSTLEIQRTEQGDSAMYLCASSSLLQAGGYTFGSGTRLTVV.

V gene TRBV5-5 combines with J gene TRBJ2-3; tentatively, D is TRBD1 or TRBD2 (5 bases each). Trimming removed 0 bases at V and 4 bases at J, with 9 bases between. The CDR3 is made up of 14 amino acids. CDR1 SGHKS and CDR2 YYEKEE come from the germline V gene (reference sequence). The CDR3 sequence: CASSLAVGPDTQYF. For the CDR3, the DNA is TGTGCCAGCAGCTTGGCCGTGGGACCAGATACGCAGTATTTT.

The genes are TRBV7-9 and TRBJ1-2; 8 bases agree with TRBD1. The V gene's germline CDR1 is SEHNR and CDR2 FQNEAQ (reference sequence). The CDR3 totals 13 residues. V was clipped by 5 bases and J by 6 bases; unmatched bases: 5. The CDR3 loop is CASSNRGTDGYTF. As DNA, the CDR3 is TGTGCCAGCAGCAACAGGGGGACCGATGGCTACACCTTC.

The chain employs TRBV30 and TRBJ1-2; D is undetermined. V lost 0 bases and J 2 bases, leaving 10 bases between the germline ends. The CDR3 has 14 amino acids. Per germline, CDR1 GTSNPN and CDR2 SVGIG (reference sequence). CDR3 sequence (DNA): TGTGCCTGGAGTGTAACCGGGCCCAACTATGGCTACACCTTC. Its protein product is CAWSVTGPNYGYTF.